Shown below are 25 T cell receptor beta chains from a single sample sequenced in a study of shared T cell receptors in the human thymus. Here immunoSEQ multiplex PCR was the method, and the copy in TCRdb shows in-frame clones only, minus some. This table holds about 710,000 clones, more than 75% found once. The sample also formed part of further work on human thymus T cells.

Sample: thymocytes. These TCRs come from a boy under two years old with a congenital heart defect.

The chain links TRBV9 to TRBJ2-5, with D possibly being TRBD2 (5 bases). V was trimmed by 0 bases and J by 1 base, leaving 7 bases between them. The CDR3 runs 14 residues. Germline CDR1 reads SGDLS; CDR2 reads YYNGEE. The CDR3: CASSVVGGQETQYF. The CDR3 region has the DNA TGTGCCAGCAGCGTAGTAGGAGGCCAAGAGACCCAGTACTTC. The full variable domain, with the rest looked up from reference TRBV9 and TRBJ2-5, is DSGVTQTPKHLITATGQRVTLRCSPRSGDLSVYWYQQSLDQGLQFLIQYYNGEERAKGNILERFSAQQFPDLHSELNLSSLELGDSALYFCASSVVGGQETQYFGPGTRLLVL.

The V call is TRBV27, the J call TRBJ2-7; 14 nucleotides agree with TRBD2. This CDR3 has 17 residues. The J segment lost 6 bases and the V segment lost 4 bases, leaving 11 bases of the junction unmatched. Germline V gives CDR1 MNHEY, CDR2 SMNVEV (reference sequence). The CDR3 loop is CASSSTGTSGSWGEQYF. In nucleotides, the CDR3 is TGTGCCAGCAGTTCGACCGGGACTAGCGGGAGTTGGGGCGAGCAGTACTTC.

This rearrangement joins TRBV11-2 to TRBJ1-5; 10 nucleotides match TRBD1. The CDR3 has 16 residues. J lost 4 bases, V lost 0 bases, and 3 bases had no gene match. The germline CDR1 and CDR2 sequences are SGHAT and FQNNGV. For the CDR3, the DNA is TGTGCCAGCAGCTTAGAGGGACAGGGGTCTAATCAGCCCCAGCATTTT. Protein: CASSLEGQGSNQPQHF.

This chain uses TRBV28 with TRBJ2-1, with D perhaps matching TRBD2 (5 bases). Germline V gives CDR1 MDHEN, CDR2 SYDVKM. V lost 3 bases and J lost 13, with 16 bases in between. The CDR3 covers 13 residues. The CDR3 bases are TGTGCCAGCAGTTTTTCCTTGGACTCCCCCCAGTTCTTC. It specifies CASSFSLDSPQFF.

V and J are TRBV10-3 and TRBJ2-7, with 15 bases that match TRBD2. Germline CDR1 reads ENHRY; CDR2 reads SYGVKD. V shed 0 bases, J shed 8 bases, and the junction held 8 bases outside the gene matches. The CDR3 contains 17 residues. DNA of the CDR3: TGTGCCATCAGTGAGTCGACAGGGACTAGCGGGAGGAGGAAGCAGTACTTC. This codes for CAISESTGTSGRRKQYF.

This chain joins TRBV28 and TRBJ1-1, with unresolved D. The V gene's germline CDR1 is MDHEN and CDR2 SYDVKM. The CDR3 runs 18 residues. The V gene lost 4 bases and the J gene lost 2 bases, with 23 bases spanning the gap. CDR3 sequence: CASSSEPGALVGNTEAFF. In nucleotides, the CDR3 is TGTGCCAGCAGTTCCGAGCCGGGAGCACTCGTGGGAAACACTGAAGCTTTCTTT.

The V gene is TRBV7-9, the J gene TRBJ1-2; D is possibly TRBD1 (5 bases). Trimming took 3 bases from V and 5 from J, leaving 10 bases between them. Germline V lookup: CDR1 SEHNR, CDR2 FQNEAQ (reference sequence). The CDR3 is 13 amino acids. DNA of the CDR3: TGTGCCAGCAGCTTGGGGCAGTCATATGGCTACACCTTC. Amino acids: CASSLGQSYGYTF.

The J gene is TRBJ1-2, the V gene TRBV19, with a possible D match to TRBD1 (5 bases). CDR3 size: 15 residues. Germline CDR1 is LNHDA and CDR2 is SQIVND (reference sequence). Trimming left V 3 bases short and J 3 bases short, with 14 bases between. The DNA of the CDR3 is TGTGCCAGTAGTATCGGTGGGGCGCGACACTATGGCTACACCTTC. Its translation is CASSIGGARHYGYTF.

The rearrangement links TRBV6-1 to TRBJ2-7, with TRBD1 as a possible D gene (6 bases). The CDR3 totals 14 residues. V lost 3 bases and J 6 bases, leaving 15 bases between the germline ends. CDR1 and CDR2 (germline): MNHNS, SASEGT. DNA of the CDR3: TGTGCCAGCAGTGACCGGTTGAGGGGGTGCGAGCAGTACTTC. Protein: CASSDRLRGCEQYF.

The rearrangement joins TRBV11-2 to TRBJ2-3, with 8 bases that match TRBD2. Germline CDR1 reads SGHAT; CDR2 reads FQNNGV. This CDR3 is 15 amino acids long. With V trimmed by 2 bases and J by 7 bases, 8 bases remained unmatched. In DNA, the CDR3 is TGTGCCAGCAGCTTATGGGGAGCGGGAGAGAATACGCAGTATTTT. The encoded protein is CASSLWGAGENTQYF.

The count of this clone is one. The CDR3 loop is CAISEAGGSDTQYF. CDR3 DNA: TGTGCCATCAGTGAGGCGGGAGGCTCAGATACGCAGTATTTT. This chain joins TRBV10-3 and TRBJ2-3, with 8 bases aligning to TRBD2. There are 14 residues in the CDR3. Germline trimming cut 2 bases from V and 4 bases from J; bases unmatched to any gene: 2. The germline CDR1 and CDR2 sequences are ENHRY and SYGVKD.

The V and J genes are TRBV27 and TRBJ2-5; TRBD2 is a possible D gene (5 bases). Trimming removed 6 bases from V and 7 bases from J, with 9 bases in between. CDR3 length: 11 amino acids. Germline V gene lookup returns CDR1 MNHEY and CDR2 SMNVEV (reference sequence). CDR3: CASRSGPTQYF. In DNA, the CDR3 is TGTGCCAGCAGGAGCGGACCGACCCAGTACTTC.

This chain uses TRBV27 with TRBJ1-5, with 8 bases that match TRBD1. Germline V gives CDR1 MNHEY, CDR2 SMNVEV (reference sequence). The CDR3 contains 16 residues. Trimming at V came to 3 bases and at J to 2 bases, leaving 6 bases not matched to a gene. The CDR3 protein is CASSLTGDRGNQPQHF. CDR3 sequence (DNA): TGTGCCAGCAGTTTGACAGGGGACCGTGGCAATCAGCCCCAGCATTTT.

The chain uses TRBV15 and TRBJ2-2; 11 bases match TRBD2. The germline CDR1 and CDR2 sequences are LNHNV and YYDKDF (reference sequence). The CDR3 sequence is 18 residues long. J gave up 2 bases and V 5 bases, and 10 bases lay outside the gene matches. DNA for the CDR3: TGTGCCACCAGCCTGAGACTAGCGGGGCAGGTAAACACCGGGGAGCTGTTTTTT. The encoded protein is CATSLRLAGQVNTGELFF.

The chain uses TRBV7-6 and TRBJ2-5; tentative D call: TRBD2 (7 bases). V was shortened by 4 bases and J by 5 bases, with 23 bases between the two germline ends. CDR1 SGHVS and CDR2 FNYEAQ come from the germline V gene. This CDR3 spans 17 amino acids. DNA for the CDR3: TGTGCCAGCAGCTCTTGGGGGGGCGCGGGGGCAGAGGAGACCCAGTACTTC. As protein: CASSSWGGAGAEETQYF.

The CDR3 DNA reads TGTGCCAGCAGCTTTATCTCCGAGGCGGTGGAAGAGACCCAGTACTTC. This sequence encodes CASSFISEAVEETQYF. The chain has TRBV5-4 and TRBJ2-5, with D unclear. V shed 2 bases and J shed 3 bases, with 17 bases lying between them. The length of the CDR3 is 16 residues. CDR1 is SGHNT and CDR2 is YYREEE in the germline V gene (reference sequence). The full variable domain, with the rest looked up from reference TRBV5-4 and TRBJ2-5, is ETGVTQSPTHLIKTRGQQVTLRCSSQSGHNTVSWYQQALGQGPQFIFQYYREEENGRGNFPPRFSGLQFPNYSSELNVNALELDDSALYLCASSFISEAVEETQYFGPGTRLLVL.

The chain's CDR3 is CASSRGGGIYPEAFF. The CDR3 bases are TGTGCCAGCAGCCGAGGGGGGGGGATCTATCCTGAAGCTTTCTTT. V is TRBV5-6 and J is TRBJ1-1, with D maybe TRBD1 (6 bases). Trimming shortened V by 4 bases and J by 6 bases, and 19 bases separated the two germline ends. CDR3 size: 15 residues. Germline values: CDR1 SGHDT, CDR2 YYEEEE.

This rearrangement joins TRBV28 to TRBJ1-5; D is unclear. The CDR3 loop spans 12 amino acids. Between the trimmed V and J ends, which lost 3 bases and 9 bases, there was a span of 9 bases. Germline V CDR1 and CDR2: MDHEN, SYDVKM. The CDR3 DNA reads TGTGCCAGCAGTTTTACGGGTGCGCCCCAGCATTTT. As protein: CASSFTGAPQHF.

This clone was counted a single time. The J gene is TRBJ1-1, the V gene TRBV4-3; no firm D call. The V end lost 3 bases, the J end lost 4 bases, and 15 bases lay between the germline ends. This CDR3 has 15 residues. CDR1 LGHNA and CDR2 YSLEER come from the germline V gene. The CDR3 protein is CASSHRLEGCTEAFF. The CDR3 bases are TGCGCCAGCAGCCACAGACTGGAGGGTTGCACTGAAGCTTTCTTT.

The chain joins TRBV9 to TRBJ2-2; the match to TRBD1 covers 8 bases. V was clipped by 2 bases and J by 6 bases; unmatched bases: 6. Germline V gives CDR1 SGDLS, CDR2 YYNGEE. The CDR3 runs 15 residues. CDR3 in DNA: TGTGCCAGCAGCGTGGACAGGGAAAATTCCGGGGAGCTGTTTTTT. Its translation: CASSVDRENSGELFF.

The chain recombines TRBV5-5 with TRBJ2-5; perhaps TRBD1 as D (5 bases). Germline CDR1 reads SGHKS; CDR2 reads YYEKEE (reference sequence). The CDR3 covers 14 residues. V was cut by 0 bases and J by 2 bases, with 8 bases left in between. For the CDR3, the DNA is TGTGCCAGCAGCTTGGGCAGGACACAAGAGACCCAGTACTTC. It yields the protein CASSLGRTQETQYF.

In this sample, this clone turned up a few times. The gene calls are TRBV28 and TRBJ2-7; tentatively, D is TRBD2 (5 bases). CDR1 is MDHEN and CDR2 is SYDVKM in the germline V gene. The length of the CDR3 is 13 residues. V was pared by 5 bases and J by 0 bases, with 8 bases between. Here the CDR3 reads CASSHRDSYEQYF. The CDR3 region has the DNA TGTGCCAGCAGTCACCGGGACTCCTACGAGCAGTACTTC.

The gene calls are TRBV11-2 and TRBJ1-2; 8 bases agree with TRBD1. V shed 4 bases and J 2 bases; nucleotides not matched to a gene: 6. There are 15 residues in the CDR3. Germline assignment: CDR1 SGHAT and CDR2 FQNNGV. The CDR3 reads CASSSSTGANYGYTF. The CDR3 nucleotides read TGTGCCAGCAGCTCGTCGACAGGGGCGAACTATGGCTACACCTTC.

The CDR3 DNA sequence: TGTGCCAGCAATAACAGCGGGGAGGGGGAAAAACTGTTTTTT. Translation gives CASNNSGEGEKLFF. V and J are TRBV28 and TRBJ1-4; tentatively, D is TRBD1 (5 bases). CDR1 MDHEN and CDR2 SYDVKM come from the germline V gene. V lost 7 bases to trimming and J lost 8 bases, with 17 bases between them. The CDR3 spans 14 residues.

A single count supports this clone. V and J are TRBV28 and TRBJ2-7; 13 bases match TRBD2. The germline CDR1 and CDR2 sequences are MDHEN and SYDVKM. V dropped 1 base and J dropped 1; count of bases not matched to a gene: 10. This CDR3 is 19 amino acids long. In DNA form, the CDR3 reads TGTGCCAGCAGTTTATCGGGACTAGCGGGAAGCGCCCCTTCCTACGAGCAGTACTTC. This codes for CASSLSGLAGSAPSYEQYF.